This T cell receptor beta chain was captured by sequencing in a study of CD39 and CD103 CD8 tumor-infiltrating T cells. Overall study context: Shown patients: HPV-positive HNSCC, HPV-negative HNSCC, ovarian cancer, melanoma.

No therapy was ongoing when samples were collected. CCR7 was ignored; memory CD8 cells were sorted as CD8+CD4-CD45RA-. The count of this clone is one. The target antigen is unknown. Trimming removed 0 bases from V and 1 base from J, with 9 bases in between. CDR3 length: 16 amino acids. Germline values: CDR1 MGHRA, CDR2 YSYEKL. Produced via immunoSEQ multiplex PCR; TCRdb's table is partial and in-frame only. The table shows over 15,000 clones, with 90% to 95% occurring only once. Notes on the study in general: Blood and uninvolved lymph node rarely held DP TIL clonotypes.

This TCR was sampled from a human donor with head and neck squamous cell carcinoma. The sequenced sample consisted of CD8+ T cells sorted from blood. Described subset: total memory CD8 T cells (CD45RA-CCR7+/-) from blood or uninvolved lymph node. The rearrangement joins TRBV4-1 to TRBJ2-2, with D perhaps TRBD1 (5 bases). The CDR3: CASSQDVTGNTGELFF. The CDR3 nucleotides are TGCGCCAGCAGCCAAGATGTTACAGGGAACACCGGGGAGCTGTTTTTT.